This T cell receptor beta chain was recorded in a study of PD-1 blockade in classical Hodgkin lymphoma. Study-wide background: Intravenous nivolumab at 3 mg/kg was given to patients every 2 weeks. Study-wide results and limits: CD8+ TCR diversity did not rise significantly by C4D1, unlike CD4+. Reasons behind the repertoire differences stay unclear, perhaps disease activity or earlier therapy. Those achieving complete response showed baseline diversity like newly diagnosed patients.

Points on this clone: Its cognate antigen is unknown.

Every single patient, without exception, relapsed after autologous stem cell transplantation, and brentuximab vedotin exposure varied. The data were produced by immunoSEQ multiplex PCR, yet TCRdb's version contains in-frame clones alone and is incomplete. The profile shows about 23,000 clones, roughly 80% of them singletons. This receptor was obtained from a human donor with classical Hodgkin lymphoma. The material sequenced was peripheral blood mononuclear cells (PBMCs), taken before the second cycle of nivolumab.

CDR3 in amino acids: CASGGTRGTEAFF. As DNA, the CDR3 is TGTGCTAGTGGGGGGACCCGGGGTACTGAAGCTTTCTTT. The gene calls are TRBV12-5 and TRBJ1-1; tentative D call: TRBD1 (5 bases). The V gene lost 6 bases and the J gene lost 5 bases, with 13 bases spanning the gap. The germline gives CDR1 LGHNT, CDR2 FRNRAP. The CDR3 spans 13 residues.